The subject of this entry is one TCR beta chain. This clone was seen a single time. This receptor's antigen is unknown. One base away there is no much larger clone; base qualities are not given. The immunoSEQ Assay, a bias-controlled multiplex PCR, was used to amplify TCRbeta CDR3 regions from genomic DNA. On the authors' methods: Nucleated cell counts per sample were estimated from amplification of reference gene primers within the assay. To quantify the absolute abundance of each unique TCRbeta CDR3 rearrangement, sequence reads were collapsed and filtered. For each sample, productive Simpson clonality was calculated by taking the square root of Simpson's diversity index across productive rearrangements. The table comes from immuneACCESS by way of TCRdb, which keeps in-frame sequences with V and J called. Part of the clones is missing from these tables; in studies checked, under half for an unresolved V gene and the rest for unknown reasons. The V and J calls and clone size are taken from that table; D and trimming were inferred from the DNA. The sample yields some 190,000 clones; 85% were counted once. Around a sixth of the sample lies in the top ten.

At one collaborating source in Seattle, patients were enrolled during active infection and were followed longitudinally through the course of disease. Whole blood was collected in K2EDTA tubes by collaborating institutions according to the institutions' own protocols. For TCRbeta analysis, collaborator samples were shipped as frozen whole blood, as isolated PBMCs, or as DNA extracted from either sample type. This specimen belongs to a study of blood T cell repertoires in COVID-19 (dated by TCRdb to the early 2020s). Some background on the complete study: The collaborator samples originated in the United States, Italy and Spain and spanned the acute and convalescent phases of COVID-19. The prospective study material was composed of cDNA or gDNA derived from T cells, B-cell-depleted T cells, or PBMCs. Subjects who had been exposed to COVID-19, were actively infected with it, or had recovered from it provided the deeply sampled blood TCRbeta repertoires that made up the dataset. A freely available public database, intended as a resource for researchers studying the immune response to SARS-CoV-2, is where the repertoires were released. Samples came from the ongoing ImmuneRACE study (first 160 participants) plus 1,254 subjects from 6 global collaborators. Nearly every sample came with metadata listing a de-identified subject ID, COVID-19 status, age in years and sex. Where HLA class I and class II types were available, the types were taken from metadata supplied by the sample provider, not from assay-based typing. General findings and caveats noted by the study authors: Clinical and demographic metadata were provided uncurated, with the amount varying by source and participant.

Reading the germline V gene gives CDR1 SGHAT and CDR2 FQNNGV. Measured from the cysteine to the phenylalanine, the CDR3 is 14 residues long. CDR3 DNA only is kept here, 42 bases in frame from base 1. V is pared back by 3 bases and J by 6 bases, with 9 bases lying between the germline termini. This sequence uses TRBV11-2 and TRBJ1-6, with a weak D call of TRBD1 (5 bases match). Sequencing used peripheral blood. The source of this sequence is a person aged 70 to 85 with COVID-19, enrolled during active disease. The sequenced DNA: TGTGCCAGCAGCTTGGGACTCTTTAATTCACCCCTCCACTTT. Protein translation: CASSLGLFNSPLHF.